What follows are 19 T cell receptor beta chains derived from one specimen sequenced in a study of ipilimumab plus nivolumab after autologous stem cell transplantation. Sequenced by immunoSEQ multiplex PCR; TCRdb stores in-frame clones only, minus some. The table has fewer than 95,000 clones, about 83% seen once. The material sequenced was PBMCs, taken in a trial of ipilimumab plus nivolumab as post-transplant consolidation. These receptors all stem from a male donor with diffuse large B-cell lymphoma.

The rearrangement uses TRBV6-1 and TRBJ1-2; 10 bases are shared with TRBD1. V shed 7 bases and J 12 bases; nucleotides not matched to a gene: 14. CDR1 and CDR2 (germline): MNHNS, SASEGT. CDR3 length: 14 amino acids. DNA for the CDR3: TGTGCCAGCATTCGCTCAGGGGGACAGGGGCCACACACCTTC. It is translated as CASIRSGGQGPHTF.

The V call is TRBV7-8, the J call TRBJ1-6; 8 positions agree with TRBD1. In germline, CDR1 is SGHVS, CDR2 FQNEAQ. The CDR3 extends over 15 amino acids. V gave up 4 bases and J gave up 10 bases; unmatched junction bases: 9. DNA of the CDR3: TGTGCCAGCAGCTCAAACACAGGGGGAAGATCACCCCTCCACTTT. It is translated as CASSSNTGGRSPLHF.

The chain carries TRBV19 and TRBJ2-7; maybe TRBD1 (6 bases). The CDR3 length is 12 residues. In germline, CDR1 is LNHDA, CDR2 SQIVND (reference sequence). V was pared by 5 bases and J by 5 bases, with 10 bases between. The CDR3 bases are TGTGCCAGTAGTCTACAGGGTGACGAGCAGTACTTC. Translation gives CASSLQGDEQYF.

This rearrangement joins TRBV5-4 to TRBJ1-6; 7 nucleotides align to TRBD1. The CDR3 totals 15 residues. V shed 5 bases and J 5 bases; nucleotides not matched to a gene: 7. Per germline, CDR1 SGHNT and CDR2 YYREEE (reference sequence). CDR3 sequence reads: CASSNGQEDNSPLHF. CDR3 nucleotides: TGTGCCAGCAGTAATGGACAGGAAGATAATTCACCCCTCCACTTT.

This clone was recorded once. The V gene is TRBV7-3, the J gene TRBJ1-5; no reliable D call. V was clipped by 4 bases and J by 8 bases, with 12 bases between them. This CDR3 comprises 13 residues. CDR1 is SGHTA, CDR2 FQGTGA, per germline. The CDR3 DNA reads as TGTGCCAGCAGCTCCGGCTGGGGTGAGCCCCAGCATTTT. Protein sequence: CASSSGWGEPQHF.

This rearrangement joins TRBV7-6 to TRBJ2-5; D possibly uses TRBD1 or TRBD2 (6 bases each). CDR1 is SGHVS and CDR2 is FNYEAQ in the germline V gene. V was trimmed by 0 bases and J by 4 bases, leaving 15 bases between them. This CDR3 is 16 amino acids long. The chain's CDR3 is CASSLAVAGGGETQYF. The CDR3, as DNA: TGTGCCAGCAGCTTAGCGGTTGCCGGGGGCGGAGAGACCCAGTACTTC. The whole variable domain, remainder taken from reference TRBV7-6 and TRBJ2-5, is GAGVSQSPRYKVTKRGQDVALRCDPISGHVSLYWYRQALGQGPEFLTYFNYEAQQDKSGLPNDRFSAERPEGSISTLTIQRTEQRDSAMYRCASSLAVAGGGETQYFGPGTRLLVL.

The chain couples TRBV7-9 to TRBJ2-3; no definite D call. The CDR3 covers 11 residues. Trimming pared 3 bases from V and 6 bases from J, leaving 4 bases between. Germline V CDR1 and CDR2: SEHNR, FQNEAQ (reference sequence). Here the CDR3 DNA reads TGTGCCAGCAGCTTTATCGATACGCAGTATTTT. Translation gives CASSFIDTQYF.

The V gene is TRBV6-6, the J gene TRBJ1-3, with unresolved D. Germline CDR1 and CDR2: MNHNY and SVGAGI (reference sequence). V dropped 5 bases and J dropped 3 bases, with 11 bases sitting between them. This CDR3 has 14 residues. This chain's CDR3 is CASSPIWVGNTIYF. As DNA, the CDR3 is TGTGCCAGCAGTCCTATATGGGTTGGAAACACCATATATTTT.

This chain uses TRBV28 with TRBJ1-5, with D perhaps matching TRBD1 (5 bases). This CDR3 is 14 amino acids long. Trimming removed 6 bases at V and 4 bases at J, with 13 bases between. Germline CDR1 is MDHEN and CDR2 is SYDVKM. The CDR3 DNA is TGTGCCAGCAGCCCGACAGAGCTTAATCAGCCCCAGCATTTT. It is translated as CASSPTELNQPQHF.

This clone has more than one count but fewer than ten. The chain recombines TRBV18 with TRBJ2-1, with 8 bases aligning to TRBD1. V shed 1 base and J 7 bases; nucleotides not matched to a gene: 3. Germline assignment: CDR1 KGHSH and CDR2 LQKENI. The CDR3 is made up of 14 amino acids. Written as DNA, the CDR3 is TGTGCCAGCTCACCACTTCAGGGGGCGAATGAGCAGTTCTTC. Protein product: CASSPLQGANEQFF.

The chain joins TRBV6-6 to TRBJ2-3; 9 positions agree with TRBD2. V lost 0 bases and J lost 4; bases outside the gene matches: 5. Germline V CDR1 and CDR2: MNHNY, SVGAGI (reference sequence). This CDR3 is 16 amino acids long. The CDR3 DNA sequence: TGTGCCAGCAGTTACTCTGGGCGGGGGGGCCCAGATACGCAGTATTTT. Its protein product is CASSYSGRGGPDTQYF.

V and J are TRBV30 and TRBJ2-5; tentatively, D is TRBD1 or TRBD2 (5 bases each). Trimming cost V 4 bases and J 5 bases, with 17 bases left between them. The CDR3 has 14 residues. CDR1 is GTSNPN and CDR2 is SVGIG in the germline V gene (reference sequence). CDR3 DNA: TGTGCCTGGAACCGGGGCCCGCGTTCGGAGACCCAGTACTTC. Translating it yields CAWNRGPRSETQYF.

The genes are TRBV6-1 and TRBJ2-7; no clear D gene. The CDR3 is 14 amino acids. The V gene's germline CDR1 is MNHNS and CDR2 SASEGT. Trimming cost V 7 bases and J 7 bases, with 20 bases left between them. CDR3 residues: CASTTPATSPEQYF. The CDR3 region has the DNA TGTGCCAGCACCACCCCGGCAACTTCACCGGAGCAGTACTTC.

The V call is TRBV19, the J call TRBJ1-4; D may be TRBD1 (5 bases). The germline CDR1 and CDR2 sequences are LNHDA and SQIVND (reference sequence). V lost 4 bases to trimming and J lost 8 bases, with 11 bases between them. This CDR3 comprises 13 residues. The chain's CDR3 is CASSRGEDEKLFF. DNA of the CDR3: TGTGCCAGTAGTAGGGGGGAAGACGAAAAACTGTTTTTT.

The chain uses TRBV5-1 and TRBJ1-2; D remains ambiguous. The CDR3 is 13 residues long. Looked up from germline, CDR1 is SGHRS and CDR2 is YFSETQ. Trimming removed 0 bases at V and 8 bases at J, with 11 bases between. CDR3 sequence (DNA): TGCGCCAGCAGCTTGGCCGGGAGAGGCGGCTACACCTTC. Amino acids: CASSLAGRGGYTF.

This rearrangement joins TRBV11-2 to TRBJ1-2; D unresolved. CDR1 SGHAT and CDR2 FQNNGV come from the germline V gene. The CDR3 extends over 15 amino acids. Trimming removed 1 base at V and 0 bases at J, with 9 bases between. The CDR3 is CASSLVASTNYGYTF. The DNA of the CDR3 is TGTGCCAGCAGCTTAGTGGCCAGTACTAACTATGGCTACACCTTC. Filled out from reference TRBV11-2 and TRBJ1-2, the complete variable domain reads EAGVAQSPRYKIIEKRQSVAFWCNPISGHATLYWYQQILGQGPKLLIQFQNNGVVDDSQLPKDRFSAERLKGVDSTLKIQPAKLEDSAVYLCASSLVASTNYGYTFGSGTRLTVV.

The rearrangement joins TRBV18 to TRBJ2-7, with 8 positions matching TRBD1. V shed 6 bases, J shed 7 bases, and the junction held 8 bases outside the gene matches. The CDR3 covers 13 residues. The V gene's germline CDR1 is KGHSH and CDR2 LQKENI. CDR3 DNA sequence: TGTGCCAGCTCCCCCGGACAGGGTAAAGAGCAGTACTTC. It encodes CASSPGQGKEQYF.

The chain carries TRBV7-9 and TRBJ1-2; D is unresolved. Germline V gives CDR1 SEHNR, CDR2 FQNEAQ (reference sequence). CDR3 length equals 15 residues. Trimming stripped 0 bases from V and 5 bases from J, with 13 bases between. The CDR3, as DNA: TGTGCCAGCAGCTTAGCAGGAGTCCGTGGGTATGGCTACACCTTC. It encodes CASSLAGVRGYGYTF.

The gene calls are TRBV5-1 and TRBJ1-5; a weak D match, TRBD1 (5 bases). Trimming removed 0 bases from V and 6 bases from J, with 10 bases in between. The CDR3 contains 14 residues. Germline V CDR1 and CDR2: SGHRS, YFSETQ. DNA of the CDR3: TGCGCCAGCAGCTTGGGACAGAAGGGTCAGCCCCAGCATTTT. This encodes CASSLGQKGQPQHF.